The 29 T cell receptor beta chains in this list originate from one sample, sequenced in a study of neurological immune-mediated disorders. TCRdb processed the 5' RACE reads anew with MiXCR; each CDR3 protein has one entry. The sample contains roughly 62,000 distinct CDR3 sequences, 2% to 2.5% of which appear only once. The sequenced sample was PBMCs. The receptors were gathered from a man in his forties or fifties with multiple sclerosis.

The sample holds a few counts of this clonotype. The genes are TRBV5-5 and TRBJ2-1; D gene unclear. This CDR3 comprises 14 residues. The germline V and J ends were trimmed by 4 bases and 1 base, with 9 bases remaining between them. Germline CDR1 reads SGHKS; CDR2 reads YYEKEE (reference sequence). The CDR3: CASSPVGSYNEQFF. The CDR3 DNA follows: TGTGCCAGCAGCCCGGTGGGGTCCTACAATGAGCAGTTCTTC.

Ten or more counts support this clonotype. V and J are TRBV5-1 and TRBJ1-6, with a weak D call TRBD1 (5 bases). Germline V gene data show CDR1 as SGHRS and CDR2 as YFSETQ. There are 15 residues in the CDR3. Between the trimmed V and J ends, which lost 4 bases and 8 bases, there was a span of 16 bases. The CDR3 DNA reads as TGCGCCAGCAGCCCCGGGGCAGGGTCCTATTCACCCCTCCACTTT. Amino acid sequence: CASSPGAGSYSPLHF.

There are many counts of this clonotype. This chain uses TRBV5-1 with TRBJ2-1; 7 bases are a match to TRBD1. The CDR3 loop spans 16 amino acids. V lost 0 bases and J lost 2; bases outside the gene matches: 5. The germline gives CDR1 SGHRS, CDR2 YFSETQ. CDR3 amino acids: CASSLGAGTAYNEQFF. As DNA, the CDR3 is TGCGCCAGCAGCTTGGGGGCAGGGACAGCCTACAATGAGCAGTTCTTC.

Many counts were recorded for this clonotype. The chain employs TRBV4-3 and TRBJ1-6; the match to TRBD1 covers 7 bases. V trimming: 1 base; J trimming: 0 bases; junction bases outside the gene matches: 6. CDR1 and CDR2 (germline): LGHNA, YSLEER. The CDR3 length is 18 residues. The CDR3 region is CASSQAAGGHSYNSPLHF. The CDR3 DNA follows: TGCGCCAGCAGCCAAGCCGCAGGGGGACACTCCTATAATTCACCCCTCCACTTT.

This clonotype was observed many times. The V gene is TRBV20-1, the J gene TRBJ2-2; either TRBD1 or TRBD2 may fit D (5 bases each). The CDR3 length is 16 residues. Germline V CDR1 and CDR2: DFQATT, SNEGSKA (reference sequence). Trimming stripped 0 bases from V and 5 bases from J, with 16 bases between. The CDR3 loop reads CSARDRSRGRTGELFF. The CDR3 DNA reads TGCAGTGCTAGAGATCGGTCTAGGGGACGGACCGGGGAGCTGTTTTTT.

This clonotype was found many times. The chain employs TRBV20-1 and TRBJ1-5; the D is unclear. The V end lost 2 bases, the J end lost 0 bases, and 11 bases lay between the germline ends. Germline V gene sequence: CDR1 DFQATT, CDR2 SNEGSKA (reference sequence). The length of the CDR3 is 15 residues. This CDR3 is CSARLSQYSNQPQHF. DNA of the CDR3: TGCAGTGCTAGACTGAGTCAATATAGCAATCAGCCCCAGCATTTT.

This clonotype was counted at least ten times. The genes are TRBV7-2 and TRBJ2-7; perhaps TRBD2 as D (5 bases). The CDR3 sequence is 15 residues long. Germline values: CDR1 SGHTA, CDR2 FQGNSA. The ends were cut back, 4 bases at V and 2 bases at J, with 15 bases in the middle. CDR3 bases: TGTGCCAGCAGCTCGCGCGGGCGGTGGCCCTACGAGCAGTACTTC. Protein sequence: CASSSRGRWPYEQYF.

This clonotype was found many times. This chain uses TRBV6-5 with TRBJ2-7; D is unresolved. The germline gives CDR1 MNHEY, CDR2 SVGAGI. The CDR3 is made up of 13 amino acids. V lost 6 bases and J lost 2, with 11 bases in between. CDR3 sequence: CASRGTAPYEQYF. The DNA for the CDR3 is TGTGCCAGCAGGGGTACGGCCCCCTACGAGCAGTACTTC.

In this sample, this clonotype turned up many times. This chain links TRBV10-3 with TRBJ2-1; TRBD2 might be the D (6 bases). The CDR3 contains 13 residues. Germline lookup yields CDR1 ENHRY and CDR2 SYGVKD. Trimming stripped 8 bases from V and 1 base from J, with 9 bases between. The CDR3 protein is CAIGGSSYNEQFF. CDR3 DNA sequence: TGTGCCATCGGGGGGTCTTCCTACAATGAGCAGTTCTTC.

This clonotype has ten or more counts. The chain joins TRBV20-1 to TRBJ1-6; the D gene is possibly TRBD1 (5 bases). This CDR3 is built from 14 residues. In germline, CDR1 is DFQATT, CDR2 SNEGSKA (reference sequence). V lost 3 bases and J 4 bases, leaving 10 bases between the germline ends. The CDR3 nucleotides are TGCAGTGCTAGCTCTCCAGGGTATAATTCACCCCTCCACTTT. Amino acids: CSASSPGYNSPLHF.

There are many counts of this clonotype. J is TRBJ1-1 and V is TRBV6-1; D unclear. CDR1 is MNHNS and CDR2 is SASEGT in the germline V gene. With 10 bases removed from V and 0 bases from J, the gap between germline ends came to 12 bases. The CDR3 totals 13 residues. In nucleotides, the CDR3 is TGTGCCACCATAGGCCCTATGAACACTGAAGCTTTCTTT. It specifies CATIGPMNTEAFF.

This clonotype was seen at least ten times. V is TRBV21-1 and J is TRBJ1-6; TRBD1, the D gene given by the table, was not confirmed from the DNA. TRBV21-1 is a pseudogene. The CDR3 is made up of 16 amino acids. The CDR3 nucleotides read TGTGCCAGCAGCAAGGAACAGGGAAGTGTCAATTCACCCCTCCACTTT. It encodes CASSKEQGSVNSPLHF.

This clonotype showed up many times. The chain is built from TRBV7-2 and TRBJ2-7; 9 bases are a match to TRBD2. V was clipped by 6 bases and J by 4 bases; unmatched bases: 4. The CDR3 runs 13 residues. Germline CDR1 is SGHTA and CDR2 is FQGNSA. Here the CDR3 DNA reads TGTGCCAGCAGTCGCGGGGGGGAGTACGAGCAGTACTTC. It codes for CASSRGGEYEQYF.

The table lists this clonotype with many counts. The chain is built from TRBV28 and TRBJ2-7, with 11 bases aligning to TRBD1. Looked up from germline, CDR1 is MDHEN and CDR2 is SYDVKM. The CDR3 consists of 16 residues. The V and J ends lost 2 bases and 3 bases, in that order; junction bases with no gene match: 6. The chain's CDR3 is CASSLKGDRGVYEQYF. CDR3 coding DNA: TGTGCCAGCAGTTTAAAAGGGGACAGGGGGGTCTACGAGCAGTACTTC.

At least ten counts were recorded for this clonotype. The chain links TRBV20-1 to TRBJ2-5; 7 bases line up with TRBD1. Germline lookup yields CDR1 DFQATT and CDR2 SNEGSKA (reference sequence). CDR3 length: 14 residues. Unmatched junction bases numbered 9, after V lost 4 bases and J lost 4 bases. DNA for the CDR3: TGCAGTGCTACCAGAACAGGGGCTGGAGAGACCCAGTACTTC. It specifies CSATRTGAGETQYF.

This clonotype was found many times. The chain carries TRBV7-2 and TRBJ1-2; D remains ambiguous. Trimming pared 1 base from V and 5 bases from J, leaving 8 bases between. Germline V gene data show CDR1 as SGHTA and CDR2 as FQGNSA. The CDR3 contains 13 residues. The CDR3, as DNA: TGTGCCAGCAGCTTAGACTTGGGGTATGGCTACACCTTC. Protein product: CASSLDLGYGYTF.

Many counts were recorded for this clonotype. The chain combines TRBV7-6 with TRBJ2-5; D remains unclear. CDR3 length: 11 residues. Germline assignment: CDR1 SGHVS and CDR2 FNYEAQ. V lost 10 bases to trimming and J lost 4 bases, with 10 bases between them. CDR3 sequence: CAISDVETQYF. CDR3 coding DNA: TGTGCCATCTCGGACGTAGAGACCCAGTACTTC. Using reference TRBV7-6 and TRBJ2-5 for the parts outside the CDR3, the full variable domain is GAGVSQSPRYKVTKRGQDVALRCDPISGHVSLYWYRQALGQGPEFLTYFNYEAQQDKSGLPNDRFSAERPEGSISTLTIQRTEQRDSAMYRCAISDVETQYFGPGTRLLVL.

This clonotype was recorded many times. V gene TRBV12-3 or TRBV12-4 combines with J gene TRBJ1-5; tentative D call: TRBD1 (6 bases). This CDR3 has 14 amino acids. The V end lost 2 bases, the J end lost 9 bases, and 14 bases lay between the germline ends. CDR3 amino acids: CASSLTVTGTPQHF. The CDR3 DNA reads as TGTGCCAGCAGTTTAACCGTAACAGGGACGCCCCAGCATTTT.

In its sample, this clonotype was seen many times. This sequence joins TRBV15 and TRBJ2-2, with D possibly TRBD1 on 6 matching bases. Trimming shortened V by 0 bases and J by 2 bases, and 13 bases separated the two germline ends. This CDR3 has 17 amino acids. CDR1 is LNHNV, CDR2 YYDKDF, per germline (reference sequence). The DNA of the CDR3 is TGTGCCACCAGCAGAGACCGGGACACAGCTAACACCGGGGAGCTGTTTTTT. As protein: CATSRDRDTANTGELFF.

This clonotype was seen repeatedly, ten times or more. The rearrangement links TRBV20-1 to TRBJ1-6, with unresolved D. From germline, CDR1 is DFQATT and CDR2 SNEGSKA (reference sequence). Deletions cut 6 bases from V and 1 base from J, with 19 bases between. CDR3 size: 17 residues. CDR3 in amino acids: CSATGGRVESYNSPLHF. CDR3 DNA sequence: TGCAGTGCCACGGGAGGACGTGTGGAGTCCTATAATTCACCCCTCCACTTT.

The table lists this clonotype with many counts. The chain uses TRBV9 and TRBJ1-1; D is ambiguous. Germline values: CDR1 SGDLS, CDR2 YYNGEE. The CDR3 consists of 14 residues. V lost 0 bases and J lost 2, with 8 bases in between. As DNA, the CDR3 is TGTGCCAGCAGCGTAGGGCAGATCAACACTGAAGCTTTCTTT. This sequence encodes CASSVGQINTEAFF.

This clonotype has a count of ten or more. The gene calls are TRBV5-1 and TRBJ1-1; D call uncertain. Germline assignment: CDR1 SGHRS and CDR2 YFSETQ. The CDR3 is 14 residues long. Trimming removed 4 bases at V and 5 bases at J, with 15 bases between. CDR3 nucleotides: TGCGCCAGCAGCCCGCATACCGGAGGGACTGAAGCTTTCTTT. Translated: CASSPHTGGTEAFF.

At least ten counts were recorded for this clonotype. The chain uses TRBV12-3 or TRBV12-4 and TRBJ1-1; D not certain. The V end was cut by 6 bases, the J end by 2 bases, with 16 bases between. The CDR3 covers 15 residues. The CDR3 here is CASRASGSLNTEAFF. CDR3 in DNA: TGTGCCAGCAGAGCCAGTGGCAGCCTTAACACTGAAGCTTTCTTT.

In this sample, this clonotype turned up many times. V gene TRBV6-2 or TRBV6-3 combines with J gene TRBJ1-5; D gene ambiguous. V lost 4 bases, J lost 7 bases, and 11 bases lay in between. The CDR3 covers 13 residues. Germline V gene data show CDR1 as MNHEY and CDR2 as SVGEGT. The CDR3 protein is CASSSGTVQPQHF. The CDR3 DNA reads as TGTGCCAGCAGTTCGGGAACGGTCCAGCCCCAGCATTTT.

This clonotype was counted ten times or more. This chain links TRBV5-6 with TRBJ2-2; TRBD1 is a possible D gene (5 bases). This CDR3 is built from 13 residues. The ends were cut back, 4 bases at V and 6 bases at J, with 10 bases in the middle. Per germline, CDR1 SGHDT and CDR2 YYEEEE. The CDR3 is CASSVRGSGELFF. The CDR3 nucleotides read TGTGCCAGCAGCGTTAGGGGCTCCGGGGAGCTGTTTTTT.

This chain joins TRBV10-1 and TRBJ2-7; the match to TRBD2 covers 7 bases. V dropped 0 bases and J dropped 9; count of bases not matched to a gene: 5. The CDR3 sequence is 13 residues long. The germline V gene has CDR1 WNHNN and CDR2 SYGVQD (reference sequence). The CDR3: CASSESGLRAQYF. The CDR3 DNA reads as TGCGCCAGCAGTGAGTCGGGACTAAGAGCGCAGTACTTC.

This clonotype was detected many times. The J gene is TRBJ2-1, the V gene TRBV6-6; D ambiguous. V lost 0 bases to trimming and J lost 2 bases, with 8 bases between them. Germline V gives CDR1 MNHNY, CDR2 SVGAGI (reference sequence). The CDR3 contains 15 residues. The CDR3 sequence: CASSYSNAAYNEQFF. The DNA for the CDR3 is TGTGCCAGCAGTTACTCGAACGCGGCCTACAATGAGCAGTTCTTC.

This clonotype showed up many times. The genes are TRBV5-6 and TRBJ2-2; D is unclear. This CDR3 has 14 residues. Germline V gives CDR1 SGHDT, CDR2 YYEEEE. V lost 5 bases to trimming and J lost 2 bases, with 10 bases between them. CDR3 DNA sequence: TGTGCCAGCAGAACCGAATTTAACACCGGGGAGCTGTTTTTT. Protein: CASRTEFNTGELFF.

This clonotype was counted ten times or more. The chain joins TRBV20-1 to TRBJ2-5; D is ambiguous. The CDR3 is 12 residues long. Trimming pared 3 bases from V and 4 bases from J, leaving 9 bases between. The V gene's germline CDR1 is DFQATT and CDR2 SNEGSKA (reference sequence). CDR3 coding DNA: TGCAGTGCTAGGGGCGAGATAGAGACCCAGTACTTC. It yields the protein CSARGEIETQYF.